This T cell receptor (beta chain) was sequenced during a study of T cell responses to AZD1222 COVID-19 vaccine. Study-wide results and caveats: Sampled repertoires all dated from after the peak T cell response. Baseline seropositivity occurred in only a handful of AZD1222 recipients.

The germline gives CDR1 KGHSH, CDR2 LQKENI. The germline V and J ends were trimmed by 4 bases and 1 base, with 11 bases remaining between them. The length of the CDR3 is 15 residues. This clone was counted only a few times. Its antigen is currently unknown. TCRdb's table, derived via immunoSEQ multiplex PCR, lists solely in-frame clones and lacks some. Of over 100,000 clones in the sample, approximately 89% were seen once. The source material was peripheral blood, sampled 28 days after the second dose of the MenACWY control vaccine. This TCR came from an adult who received the MenACWY meningococcal vaccine as a control. This chain joins TRBV18 and TRBJ1-3; D might be TRBD1 (5 bases). The CDR3: CASSLTGESGNTIYF. As DNA, the CDR3 is TGTGCCAGCTCACTCACGGGGGAATCTGGAAACACCATATATTTT.